Given below is one TCR beta chain in context. The method was immunoSEQ multiplex PCR; TCRdb's version includes in-frame clones alone and lacks a portion of them. The table shows roughly 100,000 clones, with roughly nine tenths occurring only once. The sample originates from a study of PD-1 blockade in classical Hodgkin lymphoma. Described time point: cycle 4 day 1 (C4D1), after 6 weeks of nivolumab. The patients all showed relapse after autologous stem cell transplantation, while their brentuximab vedotin exposure varied. This CDR3 region has 17 residues. Trimming cost V 3 bases and J 0 bases, with 15 bases left between them. Germline values: CDR1 MNHNS, CDR2 SASEGT.

The chain joins TRBV6-1 to TRBJ1-5; D uncertain. The receptor was derived from a human donor with classical Hodgkin lymphoma. The source was peripheral blood mononuclear cells (PBMCs), collected before the fourth cycle of nivolumab. CDR3 sequence: CASSEDGWRNSNQPQHF. CDR3 nucleotide sequence: TGTGCCAGCAGTGAGGACGGATGGAGAAATAGCAATCAGCCCCAGCATTTT.